These T cell receptor beta chains were read from a single sample in a study of blood T cell repertoires in COVID-19. Sequencing used immunoSEQ multiplex PCR; TCRdb keeps in-frame clones, though not all of them. This table holds 200,000 to 250,000 clones, more than 65% found once. Sequencing was carried out using peripheral blood. These receptors all come from an older woman with acute or convalescent COVID-19. Both conserved end residues are part of each CDR3. D genes are given only for firm matches. Part of the rows lack a size; the others show once, few, many or a class for expanded clones.

clone size | J gene | D gene | V gene | CDR3 protein | CDR3 DNA
few | TRBJ2-7 | - | TRBV30 | CAWSVLSFRQQYF | TGTGCCTGGAGTGTACTGAGTTTTCGCCAGCAGTACTTC
once | TRBJ2-3 | - | TRBV6-1 | CASSERGRTDTQYF | TGTGCCAGCAGTGAGCGGGGAAGGACAGATACGCAGTATTTT
- | TRBJ1-1 | TRBD1 | TRBV20-1 | CSASRGRVTEAFF | TGCAGTGCTAGTAGGGGGCGAGTCACTGAAGCTTTCTTT
- | TRBJ2-1 | TRBD2 | TRBV5-1 | CASSPTRLAGDYNEQFF | TGCGCCAGCAGCCCCACTCGACTAGCGGGGGACTACAATGAGCAGTTCTTC
- | TRBJ2-1 | TRBD1 | TRBV2 | CASSRTGDYNEQFF | TGTGCCAGCAGTCGGACAGGGGACTACAATGAGCAGTTCTTC
once | TRBJ1-1 | - | TRBV4-1 | CASSQSVGGTGGPRGTEAFF | TGCGCCAGCAGCCAATCGGTGGGGGGAACGGGAGGACCTCGGGGCACTGAAGCTTTCTTT
- | TRBJ2-3 | TRBD2 | TRBV7-2 | CASSPLAGGYTDTQYF | TGTGCCAGCAGCCCACTAGCGGGGGGATACACAGATACGCAGTATTTT
- | TRBJ1-1 | - | TRBV5-1 | CASRESTGYNTEAFF | TGCGCCAGCAGGGAGAGCACAGGGTATAACACTGAAGCTTTCTTT
- | TRBJ1-1 | - | TRBV6-6 | CASSFWVSGDTEAFF | TGTGCCAGCAGTTTCTGGGTTTCCGGGGACACTGAAGCTTTCTTT
once | TRBJ1-3 | TRBD1 | TRBV11-2 | CASSAGQGFGNTIYF | TGTGCCAGCAGCGCCGGACAGGGGTTTGGAAACACCATATATTTT
- | TRBJ1-6 | - | TRBV5-6 | CASSFSKGVSYNSPLHF | TGTGCCAGCAGCTTTTCGAAAGGGGTATCCTATAATTCACCCCTCCACTTT
few | TRBJ1-1 | - | TRBV4-1 | CASSQVSSRQSPKRAEAFF | TGCGCCAGCAGCCAAGTAAGTTCCAGACAGAGCCCCAAAAGAGCTGAAGCTTTCTTT
- | TRBJ1-4 | - | TRBV5-8 | CASSLGRPGRGEKLFF | TGTGCCAGCAGCTTGGGACGGCCCGGGAGGGGAGAAAAACTGTTTTTT
- | TRBJ1-6 | - | TRBV7-9 | CASSLAQLQGSSYNSPLHF | TGTGCCAGCAGCTTAGCTCAACTTCAGGGGAGCTCCTATAATTCACCCCTCCACTTT
- | TRBJ1-2 | - | TRBV3-1/TRBV3-2 | CASSRTDYGYTF | TGTGCCAGCAGCCGGACAGATTATGGCTACACCTTC
- | TRBJ1-6 | - | TRBV3-1/TRBV3-2 | CASSSEGYNSPLHF | TGTGCCAGCTCCTCGGAGGGATATAATTCACCCCTCCACTTT
- | TRBJ1-2 | TRBD1 | TRBV2 | CASRTGTGNYGYTF | TGTGCCAGCAGAACCGGGACAGGGAATTATGGCTACACCTTC
- | TRBJ2-7 | TRBD2 | TRBV7-2 | CASSASGGLYEQYF | TGTGCCAGCAGCGCTAGCGGGGGGCTCTACGAGCAGTACTTC
- | TRBJ1-2 | - | TRBV21-1 | CASRPRPSGKPLRPRYGYTF | TGTGCCAGCAGGCCCCGGCCCAGCGGGAAGCCTCTCCGTCCTAGGTATGGCTACACCTTC
- | TRBJ2-2 | - | TRBV21-1 | CASNTTSGGAPGELFF | TGTGCCAGCAATACGACTAGCGGGGGGGCACCCGGGGAGCTGTTTTTT
- | TRBJ2-2 | - | TRBV7-8 | CASSGGDTGELFF | TGTGCCAGCAGCGGTGGAGACACCGGGGAGCTGTTTTTT
- | TRBJ1-1 | TRBD1 | TRBV7-9 | CASSSSDRANTEAFF | TGTGCCAGCAGCTCCTCGGACAGGGCCAACACTGAAGCTTTCTTT
- | TRBJ1-4 | TRBD1 | TRBV27 | CASRHLTRGVSNEKLFF | TGTGCCAGCAGACATCTGACCAGGGGGGTTTCTAATGAAAAACTGTTTTTT
- | TRBJ2-7 | - | TRBV10-3 | CATTSTASYEQYF | TGTGCCACGACCTCGACAGCTTCCTACGAGCAGTACTTC
- | TRBJ2-2 | TRBD2 | TRBV3-1/TRBV3-2 | CASREAGARNTGELFF | TGTGCCAGCAGAGAAGCGGGGGCCCGGAACACCGGGGAGCTGTTTTTT
- | TRBJ2-1 | TRBD2 | TRBV28 | CASSFVGGDSYNEQFF | TGTGCCAGCAGCTTCGTTGGGGGGGACTCCTACAATGAGCAGTTCTTC
once | TRBJ2-7 | - | TRBV3-1/TRBV3-2 | CASSQATSTFYEQYF | TGTGCCAGCAGCCAAGCGACAAGTACCTTCTACGAGCAGTACTTC
- | TRBJ2-7 | TRBD1 | TRBV15 | CATSRGQGSTYEQYF | TGTGCCACCAGCAGGGGACAGGGATCCACCTACGAGCAGTACTTC
once | TRBJ2-3 | TRBD2 | TRBV5-1 | CASSSGGSTDTQYF | TGCGCCAGCAGCAGCGGGGGTAGCACAGATACGCAGTATTTT
- | TRBJ1-5 | - | TRBV6-5 | CASRGHSSNQPQHF | TGTGCCAGCAGGGGACACAGTAGCAATCAGCCCCAGCATTTT
- | TRBJ1-1 | - | TRBV7-8 | CASSSYGQLNTEAFF | TGTGCCAGCAGCTCATATGGACAGCTGAACACTGAAGCTTTCTTT
- | TRBJ1-2 | TRBD1 | TRBV5-5 | CASSLADRGYGYTF | TGTGCCAGCAGCTTGGCGGACAGGGGCTATGGCTACACCTTC
- | TRBJ2-7 | TRBD1 | TRBV30 | CAWRDRGLYEQYF | TGTGCCTGGCGAGACAGGGGGCTATACGAGCAGTACTTC
- | TRBJ2-1 | - | TRBV2 | CASSLQGWEQFF | TGTGCCAGCAGTCTACAGGGTTGGGAGCAGTTCTTC
- | TRBJ2-7 | TRBD1 | TRBV28 | CASSYTGTGGYEQYF | TGTGCCAGCAGTTACACCGGGACAGGGGGCTACGAGCAGTACTTC
- | TRBJ1-1 | TRBD1 | TRBV29-1 | CSVRTGGTTEAFF | TGCAGCGTTCGGACAGGAGGTACGACTGAAGCTTTCTTT
- | TRBJ2-5 | TRBD2 | TRBV29-1 | CSAKSGGRQTQYF | TGCAGCGCCAAAAGCGGGGGGCGACAGACCCAGTACTTC
once | TRBJ2-7 | TRBD2 | TRBV18 | CASSPTSGGSYEQYF | TGTGCCAGCTCACCAACTAGCGGGGGATCCTACGAGCAGTACTTC
- | TRBJ1-1 | - | TRBV29-1 | CSVDGPGANTEAFF | TGCAGCGTTGATGGTCCAGGGGCGAACACTGAAGCTTTCTTT
- | TRBJ2-2 | - | TRBV6-2/TRBV6-3 | CASSATRGTGELFF | TGTGCCAGCAGTGCTACTCGAGGCACCGGGGAGCTGTTTTTT
- | TRBJ2-7 | TRBD2 | TRBV11-2 | CASSLRLAGIYEQYF | TGTGCCAGCAGCTTAAGGCTAGCGGGGATCTACGAGCAGTACTTC
- | TRBJ1-3 | - | TRBV9 | CASSVAQGGNTIYF | TGTGCCAGCAGCGTAGCACAGGGAGGAAACACCATATATTTT
- | TRBJ1-1 | TRBD1 | TRBV19 | CASSTQTTGSAFF | TGTGCCAGTAGTACCCAAACGACAGGGTCGGCTTTCTTT
many | TRBJ2-6 | - | TRBV5-4 | CASSFPTGFGANVLTF | TGTGCCAGCAGCTTCCCAACAGGGTTTGGGGCCAACGTCCTGACTTTC
- | TRBJ1-2 | - | TRBV6-5 | CASRIADSSGHGYTF | TGTGCCAGCAGAATAGCAGACAGTAGTGGTCATGGCTACACCTTC
- | TRBJ1-2 | - | TRBV5-4 | CASSLVSPGGYGYTF | TGTGCCAGCAGCTTGGTGTCCCCGGGGGGGTATGGCTACACCTTC
- | TRBJ1-2 | TRBD1 | TRBV5-4 | CASSALTGNRFHGYTF | TGTGCCAGCAGCGCGCTGACAGGGAACCGCTTTCATGGCTACACCTTC
- | TRBJ1-1 | TRBD1 | TRBV6-5 | CASTRYLGGLGEAFF | TGTGCCAGCACCCGGTATTTAGGGGGCCTGGGGGAAGCTTTCTTT
- | TRBJ2-1 | - | TRBV5-1 | CASSFDTYNEQFF | TGCGCCAGCAGCTTCGACACATACAATGAGCAGTTCTTC
- | TRBJ1-2 | - | TRBV5-1 | CASSAEGPYDNYGYTF | TGCGCCAGCAGCGCGGAGGGTCCATACGATAACTATGGCTACACCTTC
- | TRBJ2-3 | - | TRBV13 | CASSREDTQYF | TGTGCCAGCAGCCGGGAGGATACGCAGTATTTT
- | TRBJ2-7 | TRBD2 | TRBV5-6 | CASSLDQGLAGGSEQYF | TGTGCCAGCAGCTTGGACCAAGGACTAGCGGGTGGATCCGAGCAGTACTTC
once | TRBJ1-1 | - | TRBV5-4 | CASSLSGATEAFF | TGTGCCAGCAGCTTGTCAGGGGCCACTGAAGCTTTCTTT
few | TRBJ1-2 | - | TRBV7-3 | CASRGAGAYGYTF | TGTGCCAGCAGAGGGGCAGGGGCCTATGGCTACACCTTC
- | TRBJ1-5 | - | TRBV21-1 | CASSPGTGRFFGNQPQHF | TGTGCCAGCAGCCCCGGGACAGGGCGATTTTTTGGCAATCAGCCCCAGCATTTT